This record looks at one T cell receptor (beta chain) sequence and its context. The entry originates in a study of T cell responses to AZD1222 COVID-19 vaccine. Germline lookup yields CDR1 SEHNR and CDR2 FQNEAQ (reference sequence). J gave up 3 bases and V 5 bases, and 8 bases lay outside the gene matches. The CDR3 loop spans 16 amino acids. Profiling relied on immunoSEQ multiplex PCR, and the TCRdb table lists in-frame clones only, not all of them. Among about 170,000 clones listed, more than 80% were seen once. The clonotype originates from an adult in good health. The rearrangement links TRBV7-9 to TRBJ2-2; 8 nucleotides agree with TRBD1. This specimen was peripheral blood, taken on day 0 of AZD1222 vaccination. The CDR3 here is CASSAWGTGYTGELFF. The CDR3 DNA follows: TGTGCCAGCAGCGCCTGGGGGACAGGATACACCGGGGAGCTGTTTTTT.